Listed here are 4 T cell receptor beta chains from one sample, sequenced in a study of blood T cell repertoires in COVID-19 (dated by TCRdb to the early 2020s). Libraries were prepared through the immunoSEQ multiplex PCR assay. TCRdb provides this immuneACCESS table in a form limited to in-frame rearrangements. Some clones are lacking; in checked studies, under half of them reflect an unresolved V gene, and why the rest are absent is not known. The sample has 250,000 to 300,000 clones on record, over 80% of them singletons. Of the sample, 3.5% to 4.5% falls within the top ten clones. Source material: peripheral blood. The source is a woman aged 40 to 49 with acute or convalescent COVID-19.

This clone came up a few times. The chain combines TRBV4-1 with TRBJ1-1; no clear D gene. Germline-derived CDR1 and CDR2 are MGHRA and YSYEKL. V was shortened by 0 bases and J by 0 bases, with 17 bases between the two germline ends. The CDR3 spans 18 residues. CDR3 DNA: TGCGCCAGCAGCCAAGATCCTAGTAGTGGCACCATGAACACTGAAGCTTTCTTT. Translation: CASSQDPSSGTMNTEAFF.

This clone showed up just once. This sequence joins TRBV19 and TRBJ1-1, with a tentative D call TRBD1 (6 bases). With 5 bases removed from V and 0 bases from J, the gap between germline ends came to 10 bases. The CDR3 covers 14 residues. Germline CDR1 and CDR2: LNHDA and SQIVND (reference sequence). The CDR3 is CASSEGHLNTEAFF. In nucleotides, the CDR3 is TGTGCCAGTAGTGAGGGACACCTGAACACTGAAGCTTTCTTT.

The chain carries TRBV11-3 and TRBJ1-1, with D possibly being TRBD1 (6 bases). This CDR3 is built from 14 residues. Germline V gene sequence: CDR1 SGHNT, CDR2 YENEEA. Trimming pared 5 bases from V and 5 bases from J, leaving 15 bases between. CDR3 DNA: TGTGCCAGCAGCCTCAGGGGTATGGAGACTGAAGCTTTCTTT. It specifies CASSLRGMETEAFF.

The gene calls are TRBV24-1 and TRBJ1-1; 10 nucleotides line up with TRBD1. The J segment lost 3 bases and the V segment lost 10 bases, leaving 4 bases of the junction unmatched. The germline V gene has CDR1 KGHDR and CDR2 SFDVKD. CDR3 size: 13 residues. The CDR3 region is CATIGQGDTEAFF. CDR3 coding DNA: TGTGCCACTATCGGACAGGGGGACACTGAAGCTTTCTTT.